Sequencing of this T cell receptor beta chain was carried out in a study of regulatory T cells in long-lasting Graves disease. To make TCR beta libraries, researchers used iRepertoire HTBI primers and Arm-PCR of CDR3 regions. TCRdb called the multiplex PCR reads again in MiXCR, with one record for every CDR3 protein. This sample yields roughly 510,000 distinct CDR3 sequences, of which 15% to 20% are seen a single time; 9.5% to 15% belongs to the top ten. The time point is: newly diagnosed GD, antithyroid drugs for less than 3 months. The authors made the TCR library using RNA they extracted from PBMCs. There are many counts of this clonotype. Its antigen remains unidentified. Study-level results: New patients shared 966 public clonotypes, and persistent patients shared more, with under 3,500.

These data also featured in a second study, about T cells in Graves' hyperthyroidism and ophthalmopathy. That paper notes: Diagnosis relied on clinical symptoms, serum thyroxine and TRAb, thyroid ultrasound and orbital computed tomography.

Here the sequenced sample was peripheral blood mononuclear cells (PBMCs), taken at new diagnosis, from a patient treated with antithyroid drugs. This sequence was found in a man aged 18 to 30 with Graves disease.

CDR3 residues: CSAQRLGTSYEQYF. CDR3 nucleotides: TGCAGTGCCCAGAGACTAGGGACTTCCTACGAGCAGTACTTC. The rearrangement uses TRBV20-1 and TRBJ2-7, with D maybe TRBD2 (6 bases). V gave up 6 bases and J gave up 1 base, with 16 bases separating them. Germline V gives CDR1 DFQATT, CDR2 SNEGSKA (reference sequence). The CDR3 runs to 14 residues.